This TCR beta chain was sequenced during a study of T cells in Graves' hyperthyroidism and ophthalmopathy. Study context: Peripheral blood was drawn at first diagnosis, prior to all treatment.

For the diagnoses, clinical symptoms, serum thyroxine and TRAb, thyroid ultrasound and orbital computed tomography were used. The CDR3 regions of TCR beta were amplified from RNA transcripts. Researchers ran a first-round RT-PCR on the TCR CDR3 using the HTBI primer set. MiXCR, run by TCRdb on the multiplex PCR reads, gives a single entry per CDR3 protein. The sample has about 380,000 distinct CDR3 sequences, 18% seen once. Points on this clonotype: Its cognate antigen is unknown. An end of the junction differs from the germline gene, which may be a read error.

Study conclusions and caveats: In the analysis, a 13 V-J model separated ophthalmopathy from stable hyperthyroidism.

Germline CDR1 is MDHEN and CDR2 is SYDVKM. The CDR3 contains 11 residues. The V gene is TRBV28, the J gene TRBJ1-2; D might be TRBD1 (6 bases). Material for sequencing was blood. The clonotype comes from a young man with Graves' ophthalmopathy. In DNA form, the CDR3 reads TGTACCAGCCGGGGGGGGCATGGCTACACCTTC. This translates into CTSRGGHGYTF.